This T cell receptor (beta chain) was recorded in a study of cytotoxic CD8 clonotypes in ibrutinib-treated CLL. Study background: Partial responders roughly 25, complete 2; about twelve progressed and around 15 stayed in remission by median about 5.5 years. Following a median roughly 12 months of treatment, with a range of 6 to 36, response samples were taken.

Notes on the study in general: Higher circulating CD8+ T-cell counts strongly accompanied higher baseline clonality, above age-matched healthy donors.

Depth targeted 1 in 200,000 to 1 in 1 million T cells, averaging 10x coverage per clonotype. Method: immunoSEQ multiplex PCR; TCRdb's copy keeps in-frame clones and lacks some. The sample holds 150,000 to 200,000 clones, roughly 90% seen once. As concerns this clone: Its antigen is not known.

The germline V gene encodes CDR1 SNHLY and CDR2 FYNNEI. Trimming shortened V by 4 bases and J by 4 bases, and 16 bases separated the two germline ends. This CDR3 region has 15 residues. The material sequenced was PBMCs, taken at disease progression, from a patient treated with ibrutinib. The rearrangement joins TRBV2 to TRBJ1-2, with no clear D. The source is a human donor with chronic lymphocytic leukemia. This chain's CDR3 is CASSVGQAILYGYTF. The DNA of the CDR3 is TGTGCCAGCAGTGTAGGGCAGGCCATTCTCTATGGCTACACCTTC.